One sample yielded the 8 T cell receptor beta chains listed below, sequenced in a study of cytomegalovirus exposure and HLA in healthy donors. Researchers ran the PCR with 60 Vbeta and 13 Jbeta primers. Clones were sequenced by immunoSEQ multiplex PCR, and TCRdb holds only the in-frame ones, with some missing. The data show about 180,000 clones, roughly 77% seen once. The sample consisted of PBMCs. The origin of the receptors is a woman aged 30 to 39 in good health and CMV-seronegative.

V and J are TRBV10-2 and TRBJ2-5; 12 nucleotides match TRBD2. V lost 6 bases, J lost 2 bases, and 13 bases stayed unmatched. Germline V CDR1 and CDR2: WSHSY, SAAADI. This CDR3 contains 18 residues. The CDR3 is CASRRTSGASSEQETQYF. DNA for the CDR3: TGCGCCAGCAGGCGGACTAGCGGGGCCAGTAGCGAACAAGAGACCCAGTACTTC.

About this clone itself: The junction departs from the called germline gene at one end, perhaps through a read error. This sequence joins TRBV20-1 and TRBJ2-7, with a possible D match to TRBD1 (6 bases). The CDR3 has 11 residues. Germline V lookup: CDR1 DFQATT, CDR2 SNEGSKA (reference sequence). Here the CDR3 reads CSARVGDTRLF. CDR3 DNA sequence: TGCAGTGCTAGAGTGGGGGACACCCGGCTATTC.

The V call is TRBV7-8, the J call TRBJ1-2, with TRBD1 matching 9 bases. The CDR3 extends over 16 amino acids. CDR1 and CDR2 from the germline V gene are SGHVS and FQNEAQ. J gave up 2 bases and V 4 bases, and 8 bases lay outside the gene matches. The DNA of the CDR3 is TGTGCCAGCAGCTCTCGACGGACAGGGGAGAACTATGGCTACACCTTC. It codes for CASSSRRTGENYGYTF.

Details on this clone: Other DNA sequences in this sample translate to the same CDR3. The chain recombines TRBV6-5 with TRBJ1-1; 7 nucleotides agree with TRBD1. From germline, CDR1 is MNHEY and CDR2 SVGAGI. The J segment lost 0 bases and the V segment lost 6 bases, leaving 4 bases of the junction unmatched. The CDR3 contains 14 residues. The CDR3 DNA is TGTGCCAGCAGCCTAGACAGGGTGAACACTGAAGCTTTCTTT. Residues: CASSLDRVNTEAFF.

This clone was recorded only once. The V gene is TRBV5-1, the J gene TRBJ2-1; TRBD2 aligns across 7 bases. CDR3 size: 15 residues. Looked up from germline, CDR1 is SGHRS and CDR2 is YFSETQ. V shed 4 bases and J 2 bases; nucleotides not matched to a gene: 6. The CDR3 coding sequence is TGCGCCAGCAGCCCCGGACTAGTGCCCTACAATGAGCAGTTCTTC. Its translation is CASSPGLVPYNEQFF.

The CDR3 here is CASSFLGGNQPQHF. The CDR3 DNA follows: TGTGCCAGCAGCTTTTTGGGGGGTAATCAGCCCCAGCATTTT. V usage is TRBV7-2 and J usage is TRBJ1-5; weak D call: TRBD1 (5 bases). V lost 3 bases and J lost 4, with 10 bases in between. This CDR3 comprises 14 residues. Per the germline V gene, CDR1 is SGHTA and CDR2 is FQGNSA.

The gene calls are TRBV18 and TRBJ2-7, with D unresolved. Germline V gene lookup returns CDR1 KGHSH and CDR2 LQKENI. This CDR3 is built from 15 residues. V was clipped by 1 base and J by 1 base, with 11 bases between them. CDR3 residues: CASSPLGPPSYEQYF. The CDR3 DNA reads TGTGCCAGCTCACCACTTGGGCCACCATCCTACGAGCAGTACTTC.

The chain carries TRBV4-1 and TRBJ1-6; 7 bases map to TRBD1. This CDR3 has 16 amino acids. Per the germline V gene, CDR1 is MGHRA and CDR2 is YSYEKL. The V and J ends lost 1 base and 7 bases, in that order; junction bases with no gene match: 7. The CDR3 reads CASSQGGRDRNSPLHF. The CDR3, as DNA: TGCGCCAGCAGCCAAGGGGGAAGGGACAGAAATTCACCCCTCCACTTT.